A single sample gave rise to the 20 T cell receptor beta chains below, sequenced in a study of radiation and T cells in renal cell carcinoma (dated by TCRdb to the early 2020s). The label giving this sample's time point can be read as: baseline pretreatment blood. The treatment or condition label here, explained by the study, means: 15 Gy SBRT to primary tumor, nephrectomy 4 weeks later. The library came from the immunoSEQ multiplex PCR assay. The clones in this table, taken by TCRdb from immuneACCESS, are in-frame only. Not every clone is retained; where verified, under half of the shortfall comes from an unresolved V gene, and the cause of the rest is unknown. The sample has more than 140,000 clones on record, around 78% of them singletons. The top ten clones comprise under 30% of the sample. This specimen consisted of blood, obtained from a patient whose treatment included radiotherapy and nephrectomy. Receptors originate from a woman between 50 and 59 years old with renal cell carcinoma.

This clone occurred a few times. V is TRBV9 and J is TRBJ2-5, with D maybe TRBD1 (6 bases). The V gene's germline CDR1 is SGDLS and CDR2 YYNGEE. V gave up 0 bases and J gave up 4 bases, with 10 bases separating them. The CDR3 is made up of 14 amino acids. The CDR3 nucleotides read TGTGCCAGCAGCGTAGGAGTAGGGGGAGAGACCCAGTACTTC. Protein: CASSVGVGGETQYF. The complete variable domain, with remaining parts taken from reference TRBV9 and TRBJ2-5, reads DSGVTQTPKHLITATGQRVTLRCSPRSGDLSVYWYQQSLDQGLQFLIQYYNGEERAKGNILERFSAQQFPDLHSELNLSSLELGDSALYFCASSVGVGGETQYFGPGTRLLVL.

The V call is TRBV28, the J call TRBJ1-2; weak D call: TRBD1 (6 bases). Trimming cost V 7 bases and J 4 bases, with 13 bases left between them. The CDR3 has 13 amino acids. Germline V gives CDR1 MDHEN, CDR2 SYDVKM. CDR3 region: CASTPTGRYGYTF. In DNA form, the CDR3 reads TGTGCCAGCACCCCCACAGGGCGCTATGGCTACACCTTC.

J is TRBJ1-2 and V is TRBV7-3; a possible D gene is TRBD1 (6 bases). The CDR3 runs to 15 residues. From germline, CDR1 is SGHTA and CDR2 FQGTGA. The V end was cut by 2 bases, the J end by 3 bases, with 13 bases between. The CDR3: CASSLGQGSDYGYTF. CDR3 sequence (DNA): TGTGCCAGCAGCTTAGGGCAGGGGAGTGACTATGGCTACACCTTC.

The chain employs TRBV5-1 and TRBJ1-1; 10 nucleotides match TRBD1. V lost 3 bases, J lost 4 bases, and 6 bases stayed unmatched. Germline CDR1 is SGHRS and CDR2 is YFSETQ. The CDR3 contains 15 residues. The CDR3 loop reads CASSSGQGGGTEAFF. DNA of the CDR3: TGCGCCAGCAGCTCCGGACAGGGGGGTGGCACTGAAGCTTTCTTT.

CDR3 amino acids: CASSPRSSRTEAFF. CDR3 DNA sequence: TGCGCCAGCAGCCCCCGGTCTAGTCGGACTGAAGCTTTCTTT. The chain employs TRBV5-1 and TRBJ1-1, with D unclear. Looked up from germline, CDR1 is SGHRS and CDR2 is YFSETQ. V was pared by 4 bases and J by 5 bases, with 15 bases between. This CDR3 is built from 14 residues.

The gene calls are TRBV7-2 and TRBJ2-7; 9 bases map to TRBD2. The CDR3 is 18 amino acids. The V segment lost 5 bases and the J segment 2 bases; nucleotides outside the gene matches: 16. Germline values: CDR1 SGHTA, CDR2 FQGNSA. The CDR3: CASSKLVPRSGRPYEQYF. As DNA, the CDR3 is TGTGCCAGCAGCAAACTCGTCCCCCGGAGCGGGAGGCCCTACGAGCAGTACTTC.

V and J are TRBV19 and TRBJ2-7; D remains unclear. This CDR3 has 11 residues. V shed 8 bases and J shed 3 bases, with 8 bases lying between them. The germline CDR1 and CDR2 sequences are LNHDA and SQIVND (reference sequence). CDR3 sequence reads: CASSYHYEQYF. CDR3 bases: TGTGCCAGTTCCTATCACTACGAGCAGTACTTC. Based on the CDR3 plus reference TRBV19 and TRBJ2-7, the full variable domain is DGGITQSPKYLFRKEGQNVTLSCEQNLNHDAMYWYRQDPGQGLRLIYYSQIVNDFQKGDIAEGYSVSREKKESFPLTVTSAQKNPTAFYLCASSYHYEQYFGPGTRLTVT.

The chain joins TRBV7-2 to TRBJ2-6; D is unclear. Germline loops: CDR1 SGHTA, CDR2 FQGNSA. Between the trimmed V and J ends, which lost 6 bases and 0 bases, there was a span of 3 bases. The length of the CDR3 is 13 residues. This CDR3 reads CASSYSGANVLTF. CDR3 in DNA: TGTGCCAGCAGTTACTCTGGGGCCAACGTCCTGACTTTC.

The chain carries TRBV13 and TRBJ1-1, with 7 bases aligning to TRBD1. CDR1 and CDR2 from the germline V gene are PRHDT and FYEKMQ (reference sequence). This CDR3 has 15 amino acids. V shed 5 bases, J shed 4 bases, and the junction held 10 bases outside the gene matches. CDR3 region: CASSTRQGYSTEAFF. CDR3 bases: TGTGCCAGCAGCACCCGACAGGGTTATTCCACTGAAGCTTTCTTT.

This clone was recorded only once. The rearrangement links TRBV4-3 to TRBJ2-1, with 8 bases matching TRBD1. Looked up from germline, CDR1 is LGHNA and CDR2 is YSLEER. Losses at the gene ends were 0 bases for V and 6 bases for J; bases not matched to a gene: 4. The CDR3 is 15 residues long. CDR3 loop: CASSQDGRGPNEQFF. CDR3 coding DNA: TGCGCCAGCAGCCAAGATGGCAGGGGGCCCAATGAGCAGTTCTTC.

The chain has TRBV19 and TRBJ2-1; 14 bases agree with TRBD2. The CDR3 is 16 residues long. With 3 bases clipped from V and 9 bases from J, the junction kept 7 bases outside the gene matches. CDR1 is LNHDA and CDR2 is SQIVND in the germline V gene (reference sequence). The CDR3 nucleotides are TGTGCCAGTAGTATCGGGGGACTAGCGGGGGCCGGTGAGCAGTTCTTC. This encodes CASSIGGLAGAGEQFF.

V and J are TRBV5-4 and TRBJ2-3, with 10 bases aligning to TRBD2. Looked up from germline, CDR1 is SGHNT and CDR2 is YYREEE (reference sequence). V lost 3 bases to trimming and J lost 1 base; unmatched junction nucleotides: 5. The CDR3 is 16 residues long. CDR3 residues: CASSYISGGRTDTQYF. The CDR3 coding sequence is TGTGCCAGCAGCTATATTAGCGGGGGGCGCACAGATACGCAGTATTTT.

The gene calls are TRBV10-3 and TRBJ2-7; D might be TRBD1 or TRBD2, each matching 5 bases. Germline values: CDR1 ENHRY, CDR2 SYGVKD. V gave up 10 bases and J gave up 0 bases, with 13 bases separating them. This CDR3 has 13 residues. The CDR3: CASTGTDSYEQYF. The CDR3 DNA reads TGTGCCAGCACCGGGACGGACTCCTACGAGCAGTACTTC.

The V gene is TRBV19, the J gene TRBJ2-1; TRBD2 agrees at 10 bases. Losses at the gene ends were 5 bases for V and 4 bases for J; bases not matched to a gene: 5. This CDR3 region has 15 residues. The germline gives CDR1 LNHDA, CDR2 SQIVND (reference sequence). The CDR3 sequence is CASSPPSGSYNEQFF. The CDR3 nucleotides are TGTGCCAGTAGTCCCCCTAGCGGGAGTTACAATGAGCAGTTCTTC.

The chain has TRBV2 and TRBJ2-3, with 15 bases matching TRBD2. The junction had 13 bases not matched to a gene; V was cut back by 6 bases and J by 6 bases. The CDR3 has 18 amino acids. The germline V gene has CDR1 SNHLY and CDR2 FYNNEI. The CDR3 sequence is CASSFARGLAGGADTQYF. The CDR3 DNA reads TGTGCCAGCAGCTTTGCTAGGGGACTAGCGGGAGGAGCGGATACGCAGTATTTT.

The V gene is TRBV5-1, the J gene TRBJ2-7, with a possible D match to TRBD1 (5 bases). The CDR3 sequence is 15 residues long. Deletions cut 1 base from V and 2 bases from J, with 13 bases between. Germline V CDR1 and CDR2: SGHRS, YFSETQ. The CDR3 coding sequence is TGCGCCAGCAGCTTGACCGGCCAGGGCCCCTACGAGCAGTACTTC. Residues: CASSLTGQGPYEQYF.

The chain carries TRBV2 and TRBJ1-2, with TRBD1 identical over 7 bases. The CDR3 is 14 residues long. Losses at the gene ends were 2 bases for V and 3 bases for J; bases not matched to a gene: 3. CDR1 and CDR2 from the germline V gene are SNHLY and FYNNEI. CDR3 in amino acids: CASSESQGDYGYTF. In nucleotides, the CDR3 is TGTGCCAGCAGTGAATCGCAGGGGGACTATGGCTACACCTTC.

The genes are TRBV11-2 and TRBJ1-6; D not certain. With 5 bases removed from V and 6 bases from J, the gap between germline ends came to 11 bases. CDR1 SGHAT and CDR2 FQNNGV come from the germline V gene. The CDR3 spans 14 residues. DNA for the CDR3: TGTGCCAGCAGCGAACCCAGGCGTAATTCACCCCTCCACTTT. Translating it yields CASSEPRRNSPLHF.

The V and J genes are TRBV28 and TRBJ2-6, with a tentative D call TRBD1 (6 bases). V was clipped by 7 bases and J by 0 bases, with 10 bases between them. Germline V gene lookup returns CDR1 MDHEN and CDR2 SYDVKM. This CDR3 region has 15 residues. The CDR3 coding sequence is TGTGCCAGCACCCCAGGGGACTCTGGGGCCAACGTCCTGACTTTC. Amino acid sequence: CASTPGDSGANVLTF.

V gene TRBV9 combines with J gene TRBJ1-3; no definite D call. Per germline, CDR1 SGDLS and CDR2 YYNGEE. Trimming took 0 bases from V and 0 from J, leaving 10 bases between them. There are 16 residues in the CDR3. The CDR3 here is CASSVGSQISGNTIYF. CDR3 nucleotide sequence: TGTGCCAGCAGCGTAGGGAGTCAGATCTCTGGAAACACCATATATTTT. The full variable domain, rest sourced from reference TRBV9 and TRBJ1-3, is DSGVTQTPKHLITATGQRVTLRCSPRSGDLSVYWYQQSLDQGLQFLIQYYNGEERAKGNILERFSAQQFPDLHSELNLSSLELGDSALYFCASSVGSQISGNTIYFGEGSWLTVV.